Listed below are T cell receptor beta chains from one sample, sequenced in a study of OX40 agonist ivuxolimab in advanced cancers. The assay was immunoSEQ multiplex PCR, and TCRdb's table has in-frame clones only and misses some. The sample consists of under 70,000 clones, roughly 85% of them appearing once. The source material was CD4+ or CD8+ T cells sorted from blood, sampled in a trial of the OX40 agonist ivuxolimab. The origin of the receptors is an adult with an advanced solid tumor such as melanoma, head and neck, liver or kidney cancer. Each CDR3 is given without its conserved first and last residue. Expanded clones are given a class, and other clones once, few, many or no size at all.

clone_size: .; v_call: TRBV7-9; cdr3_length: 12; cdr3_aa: ASSLASSVETQY
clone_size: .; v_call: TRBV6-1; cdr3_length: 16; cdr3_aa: ASSERTSGIGGIYEQY
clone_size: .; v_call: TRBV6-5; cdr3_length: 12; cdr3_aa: ASSYGGGKTEAF
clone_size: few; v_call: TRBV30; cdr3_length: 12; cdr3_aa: AWSVLGGFGGYT
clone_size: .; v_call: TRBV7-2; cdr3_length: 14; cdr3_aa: ASSLAPGTAIYEQY
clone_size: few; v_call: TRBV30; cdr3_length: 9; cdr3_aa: AWSVDGGQH
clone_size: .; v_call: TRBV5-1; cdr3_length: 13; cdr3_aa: ASRGGQGNTGELF
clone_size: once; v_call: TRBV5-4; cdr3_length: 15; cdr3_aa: ASSSGTSGSGLSEQF
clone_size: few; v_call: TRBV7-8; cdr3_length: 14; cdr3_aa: ASSLLGGNSNQPQH
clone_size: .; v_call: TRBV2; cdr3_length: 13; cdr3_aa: ASSESGVGKNIQY
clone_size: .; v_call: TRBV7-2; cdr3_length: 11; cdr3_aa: ASSLSSSYEQY
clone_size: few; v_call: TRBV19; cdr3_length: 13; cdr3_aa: ASSFRTASGYTQY
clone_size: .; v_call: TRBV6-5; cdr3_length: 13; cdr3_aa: ASNNADRANTEAF
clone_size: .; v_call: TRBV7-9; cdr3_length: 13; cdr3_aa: ASSPGLAGVYEQY
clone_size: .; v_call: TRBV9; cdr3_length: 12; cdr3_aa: ASSVQLAGVEQF
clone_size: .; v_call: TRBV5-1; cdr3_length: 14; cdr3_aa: ASSPATSGSTDTQY
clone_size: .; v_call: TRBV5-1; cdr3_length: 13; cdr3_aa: ASWAPSSGANVLT
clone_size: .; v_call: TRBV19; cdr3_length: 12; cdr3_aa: ASSMDRMAYEQY
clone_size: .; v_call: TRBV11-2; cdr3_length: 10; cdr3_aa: ASSHNTDSPD
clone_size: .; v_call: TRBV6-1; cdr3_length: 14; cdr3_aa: ASSETHRGSVDGYT
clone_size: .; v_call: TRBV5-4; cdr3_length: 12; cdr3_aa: ASSGGLVPDTQY
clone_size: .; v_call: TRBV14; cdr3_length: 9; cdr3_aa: ASSLGTRVF
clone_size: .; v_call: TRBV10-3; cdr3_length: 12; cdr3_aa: ATGGSGSPYEQY
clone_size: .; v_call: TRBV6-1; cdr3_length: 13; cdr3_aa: ASTKQPATHYGYT
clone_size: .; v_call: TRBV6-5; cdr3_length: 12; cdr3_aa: ASSSGTGELGYT
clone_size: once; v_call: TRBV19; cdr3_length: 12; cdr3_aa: ASSKRELNTEAF
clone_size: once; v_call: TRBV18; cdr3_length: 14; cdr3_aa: ASSHLREGGADTQY
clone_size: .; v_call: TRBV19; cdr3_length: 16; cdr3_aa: ASSISPGLAGSYNEQF